This paragraph covers one T cell receptor beta chain sequence. The antigen is undetermined. This sample was included in a study of T cell responses to AZD1222 COVID-19 vaccine. Study as a whole: Some second doses came at about 4 weeks and others at about 12 weeks; these were pooled.

Whole-study findings and limits: There were mostly white British donors and more females than males, and clonal diversity was possibly underestimated.

Data came from immunoSEQ multiplex PCR; TCRdb stores just in-frame clones and leaves some out. In the table there are over 150,000 clones, about nine tenths of which are singletons. Germline V gives CDR1 SGHRS, CDR2 YFSETQ. V lost 0 bases and J lost 8, with 11 bases in between. This CDR3 spans 14 amino acids. The chain uses TRBV5-1 and TRBJ1-4, with D unresolved. This specimen consisted of peripheral blood, obtained on day 0 of AZD1222 vaccination. The source of this sequence is an adult in good health. In DNA form, the CDR3 reads TGCGCCAGCAGCTTGGGTAGCTCTAGGGAAAAACTGTTTTTT. Translated, it gives CASSLGSSREKLFF.